This T cell receptor beta chain came from a study of cytomegalovirus exposure and HLA in healthy donors. Study context: Among several hundred genotyped donors, about 83% fell in the Caucasian-associated ancestry cluster. The study's findings and limits: There were some public TCRs occurring in many donors, but most TCR sequences were rare.

Both 60 Vbeta primers and 13 Jbeta primers went into the PCR. Libraries were prepared by immunoSEQ multiplex PCR; TCRdb keeps only in-frame clonotypes and omits some of them. The sample includes some 110,000 clones, about 80% seen only once; the top ten take around 4.9%. The germline V and J ends were trimmed by 4 bases and 5 bases, with 10 bases remaining between them. Per the germline V gene, CDR1 is SGHTS and CDR2 is YDEGEE. The CDR3 is 12 residues long. This clone occurred a few times. The antigen remains unidentified. The TCR originated in a man aged 50 or older in good health and CMV-seropositive. The gene calls are TRBV5-8 and TRBJ2-7, with D tentatively TRBD2 (5 bases). The sequenced sample was PBMCs. The CDR3 coding sequence is TGTGCCAGCAGCGCCAGGAGGAACGAGCAGTACTTC. Its translation is CASSARRNEQYF.